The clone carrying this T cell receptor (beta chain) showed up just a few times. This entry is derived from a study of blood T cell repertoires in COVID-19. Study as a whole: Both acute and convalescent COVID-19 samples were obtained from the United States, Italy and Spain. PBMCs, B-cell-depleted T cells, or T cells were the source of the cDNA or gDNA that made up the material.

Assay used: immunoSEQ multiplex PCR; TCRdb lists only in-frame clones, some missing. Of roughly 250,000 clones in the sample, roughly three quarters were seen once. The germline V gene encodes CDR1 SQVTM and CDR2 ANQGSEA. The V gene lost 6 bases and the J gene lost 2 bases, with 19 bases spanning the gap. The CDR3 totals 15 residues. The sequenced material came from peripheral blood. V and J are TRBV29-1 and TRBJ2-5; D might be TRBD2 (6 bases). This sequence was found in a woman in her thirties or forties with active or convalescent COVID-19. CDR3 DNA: TGCAGCGTGGCCCTTGGGCGGGGCGGGCAAGAGACCCAGTACTTC. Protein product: CSVALGRGGQETQYF.